This T cell receptor (beta chain) came from a study of blood T cell repertoires in COVID-19. In the study overall: Spain, Italy and the United States supplied samples that represented acute and convalescent COVID-19. From T cells, B-cell-depleted T cells, or PBMCs came the material, which was cDNA or gDNA.

CDR1 and CDR2 (germline): SEHNR, FQNEAQ (reference sequence). The CDR3 is 12 residues long. V lost 7 bases and J lost 9, with 15 bases in between. TCRdb keeps only in-frame clones here, not all; method: immunoSEQ multiplex PCR. The profile shows over 300,000 clones, approximately 85% of them singletons. Cohorts were determined from participant-reported clinical history. Symptom resolution, clearance, or two negative PCRs marked donors in Cohort 3 as recovered. The origin of this receptor is a man aged 30-40 years who had recovered from COVID-19. The sequenced sample was PBMCs or T cells enriched from blood (not recorded which). This chain connects TRBV7-9 to TRBJ1-2, with D unclear. CDR3 loop: CASTSSLDRYTF. Written as DNA, the CDR3 is TGTGCCAGCACCTCATCCCTAGACCGCTACACCTTC.